The entry below gives a single T cell receptor beta chain sequence along with its context. Its antigen specificity is not known. No base-level quality is on record; no much larger clone is a single base apart. The trial excluded patients who had a history of autoimmune disease or were on systemic immunosuppression. Peripheral blood for TCR sequencing was collected from all dose cohorts at baseline, on cycle 4 day 1, and on cycle 7 day 1. Samples came from an open-label, multicenter, first-in-human phase I dose-escalation trial of ivuxolimab. The trial enrolled adults with locally advanced or metastatic head and neck squamous cell, hepatocellular, melanoma or renal cell carcinoma. CD4+ and CD8+ T cells were sorted separately from peripheral blood before TCR sequencing. The entry originates in a study of OX40 agonist ivuxolimab in advanced cancers. Regarding the research as a whole: Ivuxolimab, which targeted the costimulatory receptor OX40 (CD134), was an agonistic, fully human IgG2 monoclonal antibody. The monotherapy dose-escalation portion (N ≈ 57 patients) of the phase I ivuxolimab trial is reported in the paper. The purpose of peripheral TCRbeta sequencing was to test whether ivuxolimab changed TCR sequence diversity and led to clonal T-cell expansion. Three dose-escalation patients achieved partial responses, one with hepatocellular carcinoma and two with cutaneous melanoma. A male proportion of nearly 85% and a mean age of 60 years, ranging from about 23 to 90, were recorded for the dose-escalation cohort. Intravenous ivuxolimab was administered to patients every 2 weeks at six dose levels: 0.01, 0.1, 0.3, 1.5, 3 and 10 mg/kg. Patients were allowed to have had prior anti-PD-1, anti-PD-L1 or anti-CTLA-4 therapy, and approximately 37% of the dose-escalation patients had been treated with checkpoint inhibitors. Among the 52 dose-escalation patients, roughly 20 had hepatocellular carcinoma, 15 or so melanoma, 9 renal cell carcinoma and 9 head and neck cancer. Results the study describes overall, beyond this receptor: Antigen specificity was not determined for the clonally expanded peripheral T cells. On average, CD8+ T cells showed more expanded clones than CD4+ T cells after ivuxolimab. At doses of 0.1 to 3.0 mg/kg, clonal expansion of both CD4+ and CD8+ T cells in blood was seen between baseline and week 6. Low levels of normalized T-cell clonal expansion were also seen in some patients who did not respond. Partial responders in the 0.1-3.0 mg/kg groups had among the lowest normalized peripheral clonal expansion, especially among CD8+ T cells.

Genomic DNA was extracted from sorted cells for sequencing of the TCRbeta CDR3 region. The immunoSEQ Assay was used for sequencing of TCRbeta CDR3 regions. Entries here come from immuneACCESS through TCRdb and include only in-frame sequences with V and J called. Some clones fail to appear in such tables; in the studies checked, an unresolved V gene covers under half of the shortfall, and the cause of the remainder is unknown. The sample contains 74,000 or so clones, 86% of them found a single time. Jointly, the top ten make up roughly 1.9% of the sample. The TCR originated in an adult with an advanced solid tumor such as melanoma, head and neck, liver or kidney cancer. Sequences were derived from CD4+ or CD8+ T cells sorted from blood, sampled in a trial of the OX40 agonist ivuxolimab.

At the DNA level, the sequence is TGTGCCAGCACCCCCCGGGGGTCAGCTAATGAAAAACTGTTTTTT. It translates as CASTPRGSANEKLFF. The chain employs TRBV7-9 and TRBJ1-4; 5 matching bases give a weak D call of TRBD1. Between the V and J ends, shortened by 7 bases and 3 bases respectively, the junction contains 15 bases. CDR3 length: 15 amino acids, cysteine to phenylalanine. Only CDR3 DNA is held: 45 bases, read in frame from base 1. CDR1 and CDR2 were assigned from the germline V gene (reference sequence) as SEHNR and FQNEAQ. With the rest looked up from the reference TRBV7-9 and TRBJ1-4 genes rather than sequenced, the full variable domain is DTGVSQNPRHKITKRGQNVTFRCDPISEHNRLYWYRQTLGQGPEFLTYFQNEAQLEKSRLLSDRFSAERPKGSFSTLEIQRTEQGDSAMYLCASTPRGSANEKLFFGSGTQLSVL.